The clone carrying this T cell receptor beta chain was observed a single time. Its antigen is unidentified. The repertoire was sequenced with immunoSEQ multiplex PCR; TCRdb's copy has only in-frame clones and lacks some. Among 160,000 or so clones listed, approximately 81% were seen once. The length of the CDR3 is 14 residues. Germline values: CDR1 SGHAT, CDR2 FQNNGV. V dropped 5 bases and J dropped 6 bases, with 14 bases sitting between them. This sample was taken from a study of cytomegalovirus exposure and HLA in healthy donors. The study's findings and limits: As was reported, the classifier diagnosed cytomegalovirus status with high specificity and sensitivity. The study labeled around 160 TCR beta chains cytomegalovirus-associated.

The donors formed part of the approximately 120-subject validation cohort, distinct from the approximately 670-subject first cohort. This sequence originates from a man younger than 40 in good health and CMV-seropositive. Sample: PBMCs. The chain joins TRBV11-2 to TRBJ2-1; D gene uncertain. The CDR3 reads CASSPLRQTNEQFF. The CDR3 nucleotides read TGTGCCAGCAGCCCCCTCCGACAAACCAATGAGCAGTTCTTC.